This TCR beta chain stems from a study of cytomegalovirus exposure and HLA in healthy donors. The study's findings and limits: Most likely, a cluster of highly shared sequence variants arose as a sequencing artifact.

The PCR used 60 Vbeta and 13 Jbeta primers. Profiled with immunoSEQ multiplex PCR; TCRdb holds only in-frame clones, not every one. In the table there are under 200,000 clones, approximately 80% of which are singletons. Though nominally healthy at sampling, donors likely had unrecorded immune exposures. With respect to this clone: Its antigen remains unidentified.

J lost 5 bases, V lost 7 bases, and 6 bases had no gene match. The CDR3 runs 12 residues. CDR1 is GTSNPN, CDR2 SVGIG, per germline (reference sequence). The receptor was isolated from a woman aged 50 to 65 in good health and CMV-seronegative. What was sequenced was PBMCs. V and J are TRBV30 and TRBJ1-1; 8 positions match TRBD1. The CDR3 DNA reads TGTGCCTCCACAGGGGGTCGGACTGAAGCTTTCTTT. It yields the protein CASTGGRTEAFF.